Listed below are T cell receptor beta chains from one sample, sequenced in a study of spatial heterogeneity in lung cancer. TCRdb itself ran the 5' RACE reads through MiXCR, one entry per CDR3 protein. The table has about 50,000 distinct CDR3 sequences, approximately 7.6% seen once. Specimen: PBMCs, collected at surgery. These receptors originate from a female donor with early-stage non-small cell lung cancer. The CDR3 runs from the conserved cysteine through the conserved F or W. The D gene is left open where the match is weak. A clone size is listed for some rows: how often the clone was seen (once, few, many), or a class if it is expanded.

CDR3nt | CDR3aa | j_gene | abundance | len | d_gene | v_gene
TGTGCCAGTAGTACACTAGAGAGCTCCTACAATGAGCAGTTCTTC | CASSTLESSYNEQFF | TRBJ2-1 | many | 15 | - | TRBV19
TGTGCCAGCAGCTCTTCGGCATCAGGGCAGCCCCAGCATTTT | CASSSSASGQPQHF | TRBJ1-5 | many | 14 | - | TRBV12-3/TRBV12-4
TGTGCCAGCAAACCTTTTGGGGGAGCGGACACTGAAGCTTTCTTT | CASKPFGGADTEAFF | TRBJ1-1 | many | 15 | - | TRBV6-2/TRBV6-3
TGTGCCAGCAGCCAATTTAGCGGGGGGGCCGGGAACACCGGGGAGCTGTTTTTT | CASSQFSGGAGNTGELFF | TRBJ2-2 | - | 18 | TRBD2 | TRBV3-1
TGCGCCAGCAGCCAAGATTTTGGAAACACCATATATTTT | CASSQDFGNTIYF | TRBJ1-3 | few | 13 | - | TRBV4-3
TGTGCCAGCAGCTTAAGTGGGACAGTAACCGGGGAGCTGTCTTTT | CASSLSGTVTGELSF | TRBJ2-2 | - | 15 | TRBD1 | TRBV7-7
TGCAGTGCTAGAAACAGGGGAGGGGGCAATCAGCCCCAGCATTTT | CSARNRGGGNQPQHF | TRBJ1-5 | many | 15 | TRBD1 | TRBV20-1
TGTGCCAGTAGTATTTCGGGGGGGGGCTACAATGAGCAGTTCTTC | CASSISGGGYNEQFF | TRBJ2-1 | large | 15 | TRBD2 | TRBV19
TGTGCCAGCAGCCCCGGACTCCGCACAGATACGCAGTATTTT | CASSPGLRTDTQYF | TRBJ2-3 | many | 14 | - | TRBV7-3
TGCAGTGCTAGTTCTTTAGGGGGTAATGAAAAACTGTTTTTT | CSASSLGGNEKLFF | TRBJ1-4 | many | 14 | - | TRBV20-1
TGTGCCACCAGCAGAGATGGGTCTGGGAGCGAAAAACTGTTTTTT | CATSRDGSGSEKLFF | TRBJ1-4 | many | 15 | - | TRBV15
TGTGCCAGCAGCTTAGCATTGACCCTCGGGGAGCAGTACTTC | CASSLALTLGEQYF | TRBJ2-7 | many | 14 | - | TRBV7-9
TGTGCCAGCAGTTTATCGGCTACGTCCTACGAGCAGTACTTC | CASSLSATSYEQYF | TRBJ2-7 | once | 14 | - | TRBV28
TGTGCCAGCAGTTCCACGTTGGGGGAGCAGTTCTTC | CASSSTLGEQFF | TRBJ2-1 | many | 12 | - | TRBV27
TGTGCCAGCAGCTCTGGAGGGATCCCTCCCTACGAGCAGTACTTC | CASSSGGIPPYEQYF | TRBJ2-7 | few | 15 | - | TRBV7-2
TGTGCCAGCAGTCAACCTGGGGAAAAACTGTTTTTT | CASSQPGEKLFF | TRBJ1-4 | few | 12 | - | TRBV6-5
TGTGCCAGCAGCTCCCGGGGACTAGCGGGACAGGGTACGCAGTATTTT | CASSSRGLAGQGTQYF | TRBJ2-3 | many | 16 | TRBD2 | TRBV7-2
TGTGCCAGCGGAAGACAGTACACTGAAGCTTTCTTT | CASGRQYTEAFF | TRBJ1-1 | - | 12 | - | TRBV7-2
TGCGCCAGCAGCCAATGGGGCTCTAATGAAAAACTGTTTTTT | CASSQWGSNEKLFF | TRBJ1-4 | many | 14 | - | TRBV4-3
TGCGCCAGCAGCCAAGAGGACGGCTACGAGCAGTACTTC | CASSQEDGYEQYF | TRBJ2-7 | - | 13 | - | TRBV4-1
TGTGCCAGCAGTTACTCCTACTCCAACATTCAGTACTTC | CASSYSYSNIQYF | TRBJ2-4 | many | 13 | - | TRBV6-2/TRBV6-3
TGTGCCAGCAGCTCTGGACGGCCCTACTCTGGGGCCAACGTCCTGACTTTC | CASSSGRPYSGANVLTF | TRBJ2-6 | many | 17 | - | TRBV7-9
TGTGCCAGTACCACTGCATCGGGGAACTATGGCTACACCTTC | CASTTASGNYGYTF | TRBJ1-2 | many | 14 | - | TRBV19
TGTGCCAGCAGCCGACAGGGCGGGGTAACCTACAATGAGCAGTTCTTC | CASSRQGGVTYNEQFF | TRBJ2-1 | many | 16 | - | TRBV7-2
TGTGCCAGCAGTTATTCCACGGTGCGGGGGGCGTACAATGAGCAGTTCTTC | CASSYSTVRGAYNEQFF | TRBJ2-1 | many | 17 | TRBD2 | TRBV6-5
TGCAGTGCTAGCTCTCGGGGCGCCTACAATGAGCAGTTCTTC | CSASSRGAYNEQFF | TRBJ2-1 | many | 14 | - | TRBV20-1
TGTGCCAGCAGGGTACCCGGGACTAAGGGAGGGTTGGGCAATCAGCCCCAGCATTTT | CASRVPGTKGGLGNQPQHF | TRBJ1-5 | - | 19 | - | TRBV6-1